These 23 T cell receptor beta chains came from one sample sequenced in a study of T cells in Graves' hyperthyroidism and ophthalmopathy. RNA transcripts served as the template for amplifying TCR beta CDR3 regions. First-round RT-PCR targeting the TCR CDR3 was performed with the HTBI primer set. From the multiplex PCR reads, TCRdb called clonotypes with MiXCR, one entry per CDR3 protein. This sample yields approximately 630,000 distinct CDR3 sequences, of which 15% to 20% are seen a single time; 3.8% belongs to the top ten. Material for sequencing was blood. The receptor set was obtained from a woman in her thirties with Graves' hyperthyroidism.

CDR3 sequence: CAWRGGTDNEKLFF. CDR3 DNA: TGTGCCTGGAGGGGGGGGACAGATAATGAAAAACTGTTTTTT. The chain has TRBV30 and TRBJ1-4, with 7 bases matching TRBD1. This CDR3 region has 14 residues. The V gene's germline CDR1 is GTSNPN and CDR2 SVGIG (reference sequence). Losses at the gene ends were 3 bases for V and 4 bases for J; bases not matched to a gene: 5.

This clonotype has more than one count but fewer than ten. The rearrangement joins TRBV6-1 to TRBJ1-5, with D possibly TRBD1 on 6 matching bases. The CDR3 covers 20 residues. V was clipped by 6 bases and J by 4 bases, with 31 bases between them. The V gene's germline CDR1 is MNHNS and CDR2 SASEGT. As DNA, the CDR3 is TGTGCCAGCAGGCGAGGGGCCGTTGGGGGGGCCTTGAGGGGTAATCAGCCCCAGCATTTT. Its translation: CASRRGAVGGALRGNQPQHF.

Only a few counts were recorded for this clonotype. This rearrangement joins TRBV7-9 to TRBJ1-2, with a possible D match to TRBD1 (5 bases). Germline V gene lookup returns CDR1 SEHNR and CDR2 FQNEAQ (reference sequence). V dropped 8 bases and J dropped 8 bases, with 18 bases sitting between them. CDR3 length: 13 amino acids. CDR3 sequence: CASSFGGTLGYTF. In nucleotides, the CDR3 is TGTGCCAGCTCCTTTGGAGGGACGTTGGGCTACACCTTC.

This clonotype has a handful of counts. This chain links TRBV7-9 with TRBJ1-1, with D unclear. This CDR3 contains 14 residues. V was pared by 5 bases and J by 4 bases, with 14 bases between. Looked up from germline, CDR1 is SEHNR and CDR2 is FQNEAQ (reference sequence). CDR3 nucleotides: TGTGCCAGCAGCCCCGGGGTTTCGGCCACTGAAGCTTTCTTT. Residues: CASSPGVSATEAFF.

The V and J genes are TRBV7-2 and TRBJ2-3; D is ambiguous. Germline V gene sequence: CDR1 SGHTA, CDR2 FQGNSA. V was pared by 2 bases and J by 4 bases, with 13 bases between. The CDR3 runs to 15 residues. The CDR3, as DNA: TGTGCCAGCAGCTTAAGAGAGCGACGGGCAGATACGCAGTATTTT. Its translation: CASSLRERRADTQYF.

Worth noting for this clonotype: It may be a read error: a sequence one base away is much more abundant. V gene TRBV7-2 combines with J gene TRBJ2-3, with 7 bases fitting TRBD1. The CDR3 totals 13 residues. Germline V CDR1 and CDR2: SGHTA, FQGNSA. In DNA form, the CDR3 reads TGTGTCAGCAGCCCGGGGACAGCAGATACGCAGTATTTT. Translated, it gives CVSSPGTADTQYF.

This clonotype was detected ten times or more. V usage is TRBV20-1 and J usage is TRBJ2-7, with 7 bases aligning to TRBD2. The CDR3 loop spans 15 amino acids. CDR1 DFQATT and CDR2 SNEGSKA come from the germline V gene (reference sequence). J lost 4 bases, V lost 3 bases, and 12 bases had no gene match. CDR3 region: CSASVLGEGLYEQYF. The DNA of the CDR3 is TGCAGTGCTAGTGTCTTGGGGGAGGGCCTGTACGAGCAGTACTTC.

This clonotype was recorded a few times. The rearrangement links TRBV4-2 to TRBJ2-2; D remains ambiguous. This CDR3 has 17 residues. V lost 2 bases to trimming and J lost 0 bases, with 13 bases between them. Germline CDR1 is LGHNA and CDR2 is YNFKEQ. The CDR3 bases are TGTGCCAGCAGCCAATCGTTCGCCGCTGCGAACACCGGGGAGCTGTTTTTT. Encoded protein: CASSQSFAAANTGELFF.

As regards this clonotype: It may be a read error: a sequence one base away is much more abundant. The rearrangement uses TRBV5-6 and TRBJ2-7; D perhaps matches TRBD1 (5 bases). The CDR3 runs to 13 residues. Germline CDR1 is SGHDT and CDR2 is YYEEEE. CDR3 residues: CASSLSQAYEQDF. The CDR3 DNA sequence: TGTGCCAGCAGCTTGTCACAGGCCTACGAGCAGGACTTC. The whole variable domain, filled in from reference TRBV5-6 and TRBJ2-7, reads DAGVTQSPTHLIKTRGQQVTLRCSPKSGHDTVSWYQQALGQGPQFIFQYYEEEERQRGNFPDRFSGHQFPNYSSELNVNALLLGDSALYLCASSLSQAYEQDFGPGTRLTVT.

This clonotype was detected a few times. V is TRBV19 and J is TRBJ2-7; 9 bases fit TRBD1. The V gene end was trimmed by 8 bases and the J gene end by 6 bases; junction bases not matched to a gene: 8. The CDR3 spans 13 residues. Germline V CDR1 and CDR2: LNHDA, SQIVND (reference sequence). The CDR3 DNA sequence: TGTGCCAGTCGGGACAGGGCGGGGTCCGAGCAGTACTTC. Its translation: CASRDRAGSEQYF.

This clonotype was seen a few times. This chain links TRBV9 with TRBJ1-1, with 7 bases that match TRBD1. Per the germline V gene, CDR1 is SGDLS and CDR2 is YYNGEE. J gave up 4 bases and V 0 bases, and 6 bases lay outside the gene matches. This CDR3 region has 15 residues. DNA for the CDR3: TGTGCCAGCAGCGTAGGGGGGGGGACAGCCACTGAAGCTTTCTTT. Translation gives CASSVGGGTATEAFF.

In this sample, this clonotype turned up a few times. The chain links TRBV6-6 to TRBJ2-3; a weak D match, TRBD2 (5 bases). Germline CDR1 reads MNHNY; CDR2 reads SVGAGI (reference sequence). V was pared by 0 bases and J by 6 bases, with 10 bases between. This CDR3 comprises 14 residues. CDR3 protein: CASSYSDRTDTQYF. The CDR3 DNA follows: TGTGCCAGCAGTTACTCGGATCGGACTGATACGCAGTATTTT.

The table lists this clonotype with many counts. The chain employs TRBV18 and TRBJ1-1; D not certain. Per germline, CDR1 KGHSH and CDR2 LQKENI. This CDR3 comprises 13 residues. Between the trimmed V and J ends, which lost 3 bases and 1 base, there was a span of 6 bases. CDR3 bases: TGTGCCAGCTCACCTCAGGAGAACACTGAAGCTTTCTTT. Translation gives CASSPQENTEAFF.

This clonotype occurred many times. V gene TRBV12-3 or TRBV12-4 combines with J gene TRBJ2-5; perhaps TRBD2 as D (5 bases). The CDR3 has 14 amino acids. The ends were cut back, 1 base at V and 4 bases at J, with 10 bases in the middle. The CDR3 reads CASSLEAGGETQYF. The CDR3 DNA is TGTGCCAGCAGTTTAGAAGCAGGAGGAGAGACCCAGTACTTC.

This clonotype was observed at least ten times. This chain connects TRBV30 to TRBJ1-2; 7 nucleotides align to TRBD1. Germline lookup yields CDR1 GTSNPN and CDR2 SVGIG (reference sequence). Trimming at V came to 4 bases and at J to 4 bases, leaving 6 bases not matched to a gene. The length of the CDR3 is 13 residues. CDR3 amino acids: CAWKTGVVYGYTF. CDR3 DNA: TGTGCCTGGAAAACAGGGGTTGTCTATGGCTACACCTTC.

This clonotype was seen repeatedly, ten times or more. V and J are TRBV6-1 and TRBJ1-1, with a tentative D call TRBD1 (5 bases). The V end lost 4 bases, the J end lost 1 base, and 16 bases lay between the germline ends. The CDR3 extends over 16 amino acids. Looked up from germline, CDR1 is MNHNS and CDR2 is SASEGT. The CDR3 nucleotides read TGTGCCAGCAGTGGACCCAGGGCCATAGGGAACACTGAAGCTTTCTTT. Residues: CASSGPRAIGNTEAFF.

This clonotype was detected a few times. The chain has TRBV28 and TRBJ1-4; D uncertain. The V end lost 5 bases, the J end lost 5 bases, and 15 bases lay between the germline ends. This CDR3 contains 15 residues. Per germline, CDR1 MDHEN and CDR2 SYDVKM. DNA for the CDR3: TGTGCCAGCAGTGCGACCAGCCCGGGGAATGAAAAACTGTTTTTT. Residues: CASSATSPGNEKLFF.

A remark on this clonotype: A much larger clone lies one base from this, so it may be a read error. The rearrangement uses TRBV7-2 and TRBJ1-1; D might be TRBD1 (6 bases). This CDR3 comprises 14 residues. V dropped 6 bases and J dropped 0 bases, with 11 bases sitting between them. Germline V lookup: CDR1 SGHTA, CDR2 FQGNSA. The DNA of the CDR3 is TGTGCCAGCAGATCCGGGACATTGAACACTGAAGCTTTCTTT. This codes for CASRSGTLNTEAFF.

This clonotype has just a few counts. The J gene is TRBJ2-7, the V gene TRBV5-5; D is ambiguous. The germline V gene encodes CDR1 SGHKS and CDR2 YYEKEE (reference sequence). Trimming took off 2 bases at V and 3 bases at J, with 12 bases between the two ends. The CDR3 has 14 amino acids. In DNA form, the CDR3 reads TGTGCCAGCAGCTTCCAAGGGCCCCTCTACGAGCAGTACTTC. Translated, it gives CASSFQGPLYEQYF. The full variable domain, with the rest looked up from reference TRBV5-5 and TRBJ2-7, is DAGVTQSPTHLIKTRGQQVTLRCSPISGHKSVSWYQQVLGQGPQFIFQYYEKEERGRGNFPDRFSARQFPNYSSELNVNALLLGDSALYLCASSFQGPLYEQYFGPGTRLTVT.

The chain recombines TRBV4-3 with TRBJ2-7; D gene ambiguous. Germline CDR1 and CDR2: LGHNA and YSLEER. The CDR3 contains 15 residues. V was shortened by 0 bases and J by 6 bases, with 15 bases between the two germline ends. This CDR3 reads CASSQDGPPDGEQYF. In nucleotides, the CDR3 is TGCGCCAGCAGCCAAGACGGTCCCCCAGACGGCGAGCAGTACTTC.

This clonotype showed up many times. This rearrangement joins TRBV6-1 to TRBJ1-4; 7 bases line up with TRBD1. The CDR3 covers 16 residues. Germline loops: CDR1 MNHNS, CDR2 SASEGT. With V trimmed by 4 bases and J by 3 bases, 8 bases remained unmatched. CDR3 nucleotides: TGTGCCAGCAGTGGCTCGGTGGGGACAGCTAATGAAAAACTGTTTTTT. Protein product: CASSGSVGTANEKLFF.

In its sample, this clonotype was seen many times. The chain links TRBV6-1 to TRBJ2-3; TRBD2 matches 11 bases. In germline, CDR1 is MNHNS, CDR2 SASEGT. The J segment lost 1 base and the V segment lost 7 bases, leaving 7 bases of the junction unmatched. The CDR3 length is 16 residues. The DNA for the CDR3 is TGTGCCAGCACCTTGACTAGCGGGACCCGCACAGATACGCAGTATTTT. Its translation is CASTLTSGTRTDTQYF.

This clonotype was counted between two and nine times. The rearrangement links TRBV18 to TRBJ2-4; D gene ambiguous. The CDR3 sequence is 13 residues long. V lost 2 bases and J 7 bases, leaving 9 bases between the germline ends. The germline V gene has CDR1 KGHSH and CDR2 LQKENI. CDR3: CASSPYSENIQYF. CDR3 sequence (DNA): TGTGCCAGCTCACCATACAGTGAGAACATTCAGTACTTC.